Following are 5 T cell receptor beta chains from one sample sequenced in a study of regulatory T cells in long-lasting Graves disease. Stated time point: newly diagnosed GD, antithyroid drugs for less than 3 months. TCR sequences were obtained from RNA taken from PBMCs. CDR3-region Arm-PCR and iRepertoire HTBI primers produced the TCR beta libraries. One entry per CDR3 protein results from TCRdb running MiXCR on the multiplex PCR reads. The repertoire has around 320,000 distinct CDR3 sequences, over 15% of them found once; the top ten carry 25% to 30%. Another study also made use of these data, one on T cells in Graves' hyperthyroidism and ophthalmopathy.

Sequencing was performed on peripheral blood mononuclear cells (PBMCs), taken at new diagnosis, from a patient treated with antithyroid drugs. Source of these receptors: a man aged 40-50 years with Graves disease.

The V gene is TRBV7-8, the J gene TRBJ2-1; weak D call: TRBD2 (5 bases). The V and J ends lost 4 bases and 8 bases respectively, with 15 bases between them. The CDR3 totals 14 residues. Germline-derived CDR1 and CDR2 are SGHVS and FQNEAQ. DNA of the CDR3: TGTGCCAGCAGCTCCGAACACCTTAGCGATGAGCAGTTCTTC. It is translated as CASSSEHLSDEQFF.

This clonotype has just a few counts. The chain is built from TRBV7-3 and TRBJ1-6; D unclear. CDR1 SGHTA and CDR2 FQGTGA come from the germline V gene. V shed 5 bases and J shed 10 bases, with 15 bases lying between them. The length of the CDR3 is 14 residues. The CDR3 nucleotides are TGTGCCAGCAGCCTAGTGCATAAGGGCTCACCCCTCCACTTT. Translated, it gives CASSLVHKGSPLHF. Drawing the rest from reference TRBV7-3 and TRBJ1-6, the complete variable domain is GAGVSQTPSNKVTEKGKYVELRCDPISGHTALYWYRQSLGQGPEFLIYFQGTGAADDSGLPNDRFFAVRPEGSVSTLKIQRTERGDSAVYLCASSLVHKGSPLHFGNGTRLTVT.

This clonotype was seen ten or more times. The chain combines TRBV30 with TRBJ1-5, with D unresolved. CDR1 and CDR2 (germline): GTSNPN, SVGIG (reference sequence). CDR3 length equals 15 residues. V was shortened by 0 bases and J by 2 bases, with 11 bases between the two germline ends. CDR3 DNA: TGTGCCTGGAGTGTAACGGGCCGGGGCAATCAGCCCCAGCATTTT. Translation gives CAWSVTGRGNQPQHF.

This clonotype came up a few times. The chain uses TRBV20-1 and TRBJ2-3, with TRBD1 matching over 7 bases. CDR1 and CDR2 from the germline V gene are DFQATT and SNEGSKA (reference sequence). The CDR3 is 13 amino acids. V trimming: 6 bases; J trimming: 4 bases; junction bases outside the gene matches: 7. The CDR3 loop is CSASDRSSDTQYF. In nucleotides, the CDR3 is TGCAGTGCATCGGACAGGAGTTCAGATACGCAGTATTTT.

CDR3 sequence reads: CASSYRGRSNQPQHF. CDR3 coding DNA: TGTGCCAGCAGTTATAGAGGAAGGAGTAATCAGCCCCAGCATTTT. The chain uses TRBV6-9 and TRBJ1-5; no clear D gene. Per germline, CDR1 MNHGY and CDR2 SVAAGI. The CDR3 has 15 amino acids. V was shortened by 2 bases and J by 4 bases, with 12 bases between the two germline ends.